This TCR beta chain was sequenced during a study of spatial heterogeneity in lung cancer. Overall study results and limits: Within tumors, counts of expanded alpha and beta TCRs tracked tumor mutation counts.

Trimming left V 6 bases short and J 7 bases short, with 13 bases between. Germline V gene data show CDR1 as SQVTM and CDR2 as ANQGSEA. The CDR3 extends over 11 amino acids. TCRdb analysed the 5' RACE reads with MiXCR anew, one entry per CDR3 protein. The data hold about 100,000 distinct CDR3 sequences, with 3.5% to 5% observed a single time. There are a few counts of this clonotype. Its antigen is unidentified. Noted time point: sample taken at primary tumor resection. Unsorted whole RNA of tumor, nontumor lung or frozen PBMC was sequenced. The V call is TRBV29-1, the J call TRBJ2-7; the D gene is possibly TRBD2 (6 bases). Sample: lung tumor tissue, taken at surgery. The source of this sequence is a male donor with early-stage non-small cell lung cancer. The CDR3, as DNA: TGCAGCGTGGCAACCCGGGGGGAGCAGTACTTC. Its protein product is CSVATRGEQYF.